This TCR beta chain was recovered during a study of blood T cell repertoires in COVID-19 (dated by TCRdb to the early 2020s). About the full investigation: Collaborator samples came from the United States, Italy and Spain and covered acute and convalescent phases of COVID-19. The prospective study material was composed of cDNA or gDNA derived from T cells, B-cell-depleted T cells, or PBMCs. The dataset comprised deeply sampled blood TCRbeta repertoires from subjects exposed to, actively infected with, or recovered from COVID-19. A freely available public database, intended as a resource for researchers studying the immune response to SARS-CoV-2, is where the repertoires were released. The samples were drawn from two sources: the first 160 participants of the ongoing ImmuneRACE study, and 1,200 or so subjects contributed by 6 global collaborators. A de-identified subject ID, COVID-19 status, age in years and sex were almost always included in the sample metadata. Where HLA class I and class II types were available, the types were taken from metadata supplied by the sample provider, not from assay-based typing.

The immunoSEQ Assay, a bias-controlled multiplex PCR, was used to amplify TCRbeta CDR3 regions from genomic DNA. The source study handled its data this way. Within the assay, amplification of reference gene primers was used to estimate how many nucleated cells each sample contained. To quantify the absolute abundance of each unique TCRbeta CDR3 rearrangement, sequence reads were collapsed and filtered. For each sample, productive Simpson clonality was calculated as the square root of Simpson's diversity index across productive rearrangements. The table was pulled from immuneACCESS by TCRdb, which kept in-frame rearrangements only. Such tables lose some clones; where checked, under half of the loss comes from unresolved V genes, and the rest has no known cause. D and trimming come from the DNA, and the V and J calls and clone size come from that table. The sample records 250,000 or so clones, 87% of which are singletons. Of the sample, roughly 10% falls within the top ten clones.

Turning to this clone: Its antigen is not yet known. No clone much larger than this one lies a single base away; base qualities are absent.

Participants in the prospective study were aged roughly 18 to 100 years, lived in some 24 United States geographic areas, and enrolled through a virtual design. In the prospective study, cohorts were assigned on the basis of participant-reported clinical history obtained from a screening survey and a study questionnaire. ImmuneRACE Cohort 3 recovered participants were defined by two consecutive negative NP/OP PCR tests, healthcare professional clearance, or symptom resolution. In the prospective study, mobile phlebotomists collected whole blood, serum and a nasopharyngeal or oropharyngeal swab from each participant. Additional blood draws and questionnaires over an approximately 2-month period could optionally be provided by prospective study participants. Before DNA extraction, prospective study blood samples were shipped either frozen or at room temperature. The germline V gene yields SGHTA for CDR1 and FQGNSA for CDR2. Measured from the cysteine to the phenylalanine, the CDR3 is 14 residues long. Only CDR3 DNA is held: 42 bases, read in frame from base 1. Trimming takes 1 base from V and 4 bases from J, and the germline ends sit 10 bases apart.

Overall study outcomes, separate from this receptor: The amount of clinical and demographic metadata varied by source and participant and was provided uncurated.

This sequence was found in a man in his thirties or forties who had recovered from COVID-19. Sequencing used PBMCs or T cells enriched from blood (not recorded which). The chain is made from TRBV7-2 and TRBJ1-2, with the D gene not confidently named. The CDR3 amino acid sequence is: CASSLEQVTYGYTF. Here is the DNA: TGTGCCAGCAGCTTAGAGCAGGTTACCTATGGCTACACCTTC.